These 2 T cell receptor beta chains originate from one sample sequenced in a study of T cells in Graves' hyperthyroidism and ophthalmopathy. Amplified regions were TCR beta CDR3 sequences from RNA transcripts. Researchers ran a first-round RT-PCR on the TCR CDR3 using the HTBI primer set. TCRdb re-called the multiplex PCR reads with MiXCR, one entry per CDR3 protein. Of under 400,000 distinct CDR3 sequences listed, approximately 25% were seen once; the top ten hold more than 60%. The sequencing sample was made of blood. The receptors derive from a man in his forties or fifties with Graves' hyperthyroidism.

V gene TRBV6-1 combines with J gene TRBJ1-2; D is ambiguous. V lost 4 bases to trimming and J lost 3 bases, with 12 bases between them. CDR3 length equals 14 residues. Per germline, CDR1 MNHNS and CDR2 SASEGT. The CDR3 here is CASSALGGYYGYTF. As DNA, the CDR3 is TGTGCCAGCAGTGCCCTTGGAGGGTACTATGGCTACACCTTC.

This clonotype appeared many times. The chain has TRBV6-1 and TRBJ2-2, with D unresolved. The CDR3 contains 13 residues. CDR1 and CDR2 from the germline V gene are MNHNS and SASEGT. Trimming left V 5 bases short and J 3 bases short, with 7 bases between. The CDR3 DNA follows: TGTGCCAGCAGTCGAACTTACACCGGGGAGCTGTTTTTT. Protein sequence: CASSRTYTGELFF.